This TCR beta chain was recorded in a study of shared clonotypes between healthy human individuals. Unmatched junction bases numbered 0, after V lost 2 bases and J lost 4 bases. The germline gives CDR1 WSHSY, CDR2 SAAADI. The CDR3 spans 13 residues. This clone has only one observation. Profiled with immunoSEQ multiplex PCR; TCRdb holds only in-frame clones, not every one. Of more than 2,000,000 clones listed, roughly nine tenths are singletons. This TCR came from a man younger than 35 in good health. V is TRBV10-2 and J is TRBJ2-3; 7 bases map to TRBD1. Sequenced: naive CD4+ T cells sorted from blood. Subset given: CD45RA+ positively selected. The CDR3 DNA reads TGCGCCAGCAGTGAGCAGGGGGCAGATACGCAGTATTTT. Translated: CASSEQGADTQYF.